The 27 T cell receptor beta chains in this list originate from one sample, sequenced in a study of post-analysis software for immune sequencing data. What these receptors recognize is not known. Unique molecular identifiers were built into the TCR beta cDNA libraries. TCRdb called the PCR reads again in MiXCR, with one record for every CDR3 protein. The table lists more than 350,000 distinct CDR3 sequences, 39% of them singletons, with less than 10% in the top ten. Study findings and constraints: TRBV5-6, TRBV5-1 and TRBV20-1 were among 4 or 5 TRBV segments more frequent in patients than controls.

The sequenced sample was blood. The receptors come from a girl aged 2 to 9 with multiple sclerosis.

Only a few counts were recorded for this clonotype. CDR3 amino acids: CASSQEGGEKLFF. The CDR3 region has the DNA TGTGCCAGCAGCCAAGAGGGAGGCGAAAAACTGTTTTTT. The rearrangement links TRBV3-1 to TRBJ1-4, with D hard to call. The germline gives CDR1 LGHDT, CDR2 YNNKEL (reference sequence). The V and J ends lost 0 bases and 8 bases respectively, with 7 bases between them. The CDR3 is made up of 13 amino acids.

This clonotype was seen just once. V usage is TRBV5-1 and J usage is TRBJ2-1; no clear D gene. This CDR3 contains 11 residues. The germline CDR1 and CDR2 sequences are SGHRS and YFSETQ. V was shortened by 4 bases and J by 11 bases, with 10 bases between the two germline ends. The CDR3 sequence: CASSRGNKQFF. The CDR3 DNA sequence: TGCGCCAGCAGCCGTGGGAATAAGCAGTTCTTC.

About this clonotype: A read error may account for a junction end that differs from germline. The J gene is TRBJ1-1, the V gene TRBV30; D is undetermined. Germline V gene sequence: CDR1 GTSNPN, CDR2 SVGIG (reference sequence). The CDR3 contains 14 residues. The CDR3 loop reads CAWSGFAMNAEAFF. The CDR3 DNA reads TGTGCCTGGAGTGGGTTCGCTATGAACGCTGAAGCTTTCTTT.

V and J are TRBV10-3 and TRBJ2-7, with TRBD1 as a possible D gene (6 bases). Trimming removed 10 bases from V and 6 bases from J, with 25 bases in between. Germline V gene lookup returns CDR1 ENHRY and CDR2 SYGVKD. The CDR3 runs 15 residues. Here the CDR3 DNA reads TGTGCCACCAGAAACAGGGATCTGGCTTTCCGCGAGCAGTACTTC. Amino acids: CATRNRDLAFREQYF.

About this clonotype itself: The junction departs from germline at one end; a sequencing error may be responsible. This rearrangement joins TRBV5-1 to TRBJ2-6, with no clear D. The CDR3 is 15 amino acids. CDR1 and CDR2 (germline): SGHRS, YFSETQ. CDR3 DNA sequence: TGCGCCAGCAGGTTGGCTTACTCTGGGGCCAACGTCCTGACTTTC. Protein product: CASRLAYSGANVLTF.

V is TRBV7-2 and J is TRBJ2-1; the D is unclear. The CDR3 loop spans 15 amino acids. CDR1 SGHTA and CDR2 FQGNSA come from the germline V gene. Trimming removed 1 base at V and 3 bases at J, with 10 bases between. CDR3 region: CASSLDTLFYNEQFF. CDR3 DNA: TGTGCCAGCAGCTTAGATACGCTCTTCTACAATGAGCAGTTCTTC.

This rearrangement joins TRBV5-1 to TRBJ2-5; 12 nucleotides agree with TRBD1. CDR3 length: 17 amino acids. The J segment lost 2 bases and the V segment lost 3 bases, leaving 8 bases of the junction unmatched. Germline loops: CDR1 SGHRS, CDR2 YFSETQ. CDR3 residues: CASSSGGTGGLQETQYF. The CDR3 bases are TGCGCCAGCAGCTCAGGGGGGACAGGGGGCCTACAAGAGACCCAGTACTTC.

Only a few counts were recorded for this clonotype. This chain uses TRBV4-3 with TRBJ2-7; D is undetermined. The CDR3 runs to 14 residues. V lost 1 base, J lost 4 bases, and 11 bases lay in between. Germline lookup yields CDR1 LGHNA and CDR2 YSLEER. For the CDR3, the DNA is TGCGCCAGCAGCCAAGGGGTGTTAGGGTACGAGCAGTACTTC. Amino acid sequence: CASSQGVLGYEQYF.

This clonotype has a handful of counts. V usage is TRBV4-2 and J usage is TRBJ2-5; 9 bases are a match to TRBD2. Trimming removed 1 base from V and 2 bases from J; junction bases left unmatched: 5. Germline values: CDR1 LGHNA, CDR2 YNFKEQ. The CDR3 consists of 16 residues. The CDR3, as DNA: TGTGCCAGCAGCCAAGCCGGGACTAGCACGCAAGAGACCCAGTACTTC. This codes for CASSQAGTSTQETQYF.

This clonotype has a single count. The chain carries TRBV7-6 and TRBJ1-4, with 8 nucleotides matching TRBD1. V was clipped by 4 bases and J by 5 bases; unmatched bases: 3. Germline CDR1 and CDR2: SGHVS and FNYEAQ. This CDR3 comprises 14 residues. The CDR3 DNA reads as TGTGCCAGCAGCTCCCGACAGGGGAATGAAAAACTGTTTTTT. Translation gives CASSSRQGNEKLFF.

DNA for the CDR3: TGCGCCAGCAGCCAAGATCAGGGAGCAAACACTGAAGCTTTCTTT. It codes for CASSQDQGANTEAFF. The chain has TRBV4-3 and TRBJ1-1; the D gene is possibly TRBD1 (5 bases). This CDR3 is built from 15 residues. V was pared by 0 bases and J by 2 bases, with 10 bases between. Germline V CDR1 and CDR2: LGHNA, YSLEER.

V usage is TRBV20-1 and J usage is TRBJ1-5, with 8 bases matching TRBD1. The CDR3 runs 16 residues. V lost 2 bases, J lost 2 bases, and 8 bases stayed unmatched. Per germline, CDR1 DFQATT and CDR2 SNEGSKA (reference sequence). CDR3 protein: CSARRQGTYGNQPQHF. The DNA for the CDR3 is TGCAGTGCTAGAAGACAGGGGACCTACGGCAATCAGCCCCAGCATTTT.

The gene calls are TRBV5-1 and TRBJ2-1, with TRBD1 matching 7 bases. Trimming at V came to 0 bases and at J to 5 bases, leaving 2 bases not matched to a gene. Germline V gene sequence: CDR1 SGHRS, CDR2 YFSETQ. The CDR3 length is 14 residues. The DNA of the CDR3 is TGCGCCAGCAGCTTGGATGGGACAGACAATGAGCAGTTCTTC. It encodes CASSLDGTDNEQFF.

This clonotype was seen a handful of times. V usage is TRBV29-1 and J usage is TRBJ2-3, with D perhaps given as TRBD1 or TRBD2 (5 bases each). Germline CDR1 and CDR2: SQVTM and ANQGSEA. The CDR3 has 14 amino acids. V lost 5 bases and J 2 bases, leaving 14 bases between the germline ends. CDR3 sequence (DNA): TGCAGCGTTATGGAGGTTGGGACCACAGATACGCAGTATTTT. Translation gives CSVMEVGTTDTQYF.

The gene calls are TRBV3-1 and TRBJ2-3, with 7 positions matching TRBD1. Unmatched junction bases numbered 5, after V lost 1 base and J lost 7 bases. Per the germline V gene, CDR1 is LGHDT and CDR2 is YNNKEL (reference sequence). CDR3 length equals 14 residues. The CDR3 nucleotides read TGTGCCAGCAGCCAAGCTTCCAGGGGGAATACGCAGTATTTT. Translating it yields CASSQASRGNTQYF.

This clonotype was seen a few times. The gene calls are TRBV27 and TRBJ1-5; 7 nucleotides match TRBD1. The length of the CDR3 is 14 residues. Germline lookup yields CDR1 MNHEY and CDR2 SMNVEV (reference sequence). The V and J ends lost 5 bases and 5 bases, in that order; junction bases with no gene match: 6. In DNA, the CDR3 is TGTGCCAGCAGTAGGGCAGGGGGACATCAGCCCCAGCATTTT. Translated: CASSRAGGHQPQHF.

This clonotype has just a few counts. The chain joins TRBV12-3 or TRBV12-4 to TRBJ2-3, with TRBD2 matching over 9 bases. The CDR3 is 17 residues long. The trim removed 7 bases at V and 4 bases at J, leaving 15 bases unmatched. The CDR3 sequence: CASTPSGLALTPDTQYF. The CDR3, as DNA: TGTGCCAGCACTCCATCGGGACTAGCTTTAACCCCAGATACGCAGTATTTT.

This chain connects TRBV6-5 to TRBJ2-7, with D unresolved. With 2 bases removed from V and 4 bases from J, the gap between germline ends came to 21 bases. This CDR3 region has 17 residues. Germline CDR1 and CDR2: MNHEY and SVGAGI. CDR3 amino acids: CASSYSLGRGFDYEQYF. In DNA, the CDR3 is TGTGCCAGCAGTTACAGCTTAGGCCGTGGGTTCGATTACGAGCAGTACTTC.

A few counts support this clonotype. J is TRBJ2-5 and V is TRBV10-2, with a weak D call TRBD1 (5 bases). The CDR3 is 16 amino acids. Looked up from germline, CDR1 is WSHSY and CDR2 is SAAADI. With 2 bases removed from V and 2 bases from J, the gap between germline ends came to 15 bases. For the CDR3, the DNA is TGCGCCAGCAGTGAGACCCGCAGGGCAGAGCAAGAGACCCAGTACTTC. It is translated as CASSETRRAEQETQYF.

This chain joins TRBV29-1 and TRBJ2-1; 12 nucleotides agree with TRBD2. The CDR3 has 13 residues. V was clipped by 8 bases and J by 4 bases; unmatched bases: 3. Germline CDR1 and CDR2: SQVTM and ANQGSEA. DNA for the CDR3: TGCAGCCAGGGACTAGCGGGTTACAATGAGCAGTTCTTC. Translating it yields CSQGLAGYNEQFF.

The rearrangement links TRBV6-5 to TRBJ1-4, with 8 positions matching TRBD1. Looked up from germline, CDR1 is MNHEY and CDR2 is SVGAGI. With 6 bases clipped from V and 7 bases from J, the junction kept 7 bases outside the gene matches. The CDR3 length is 14 residues. The CDR3 DNA is TGTGCCAGCAGGATGACAGGGGCAGGTGAAAAACTGTTTTTT. Protein product: CASRMTGAGEKLFF.

This clonotype was counted a few times. This chain connects TRBV28 to TRBJ2-7; D may match TRBD1 or TRBD2 (7 bases each). V dropped 8 bases and J dropped 0 bases, with 14 bases sitting between them. This CDR3 has 14 residues. CDR1 MDHEN and CDR2 SYDVKM come from the germline V gene. DNA for the CDR3: TGTGCCAGCTGGGGGGGACAGAGCTCCTACGAGCAGTACTTC. It translates to CASWGGQSSYEQYF.

The chain joins TRBV11-2 to TRBJ2-1, with 9 bases matching TRBD2. CDR3 length: 15 residues. J gave up 10 bases and V 3 bases, and 10 bases lay outside the gene matches. Germline CDR1 and CDR2: SGHAT and FQNNGV. The CDR3 DNA reads TGTGCCAGCAGCTTCAAGGGACTAGCTTTACACGAGCAGTTCTTC. Protein product: CASSFKGLALHEQFF. Full variable domain (outside the CDR3, taken from reference TRBV11-2 and TRBJ2-1): EAGVAQSPRYKIIEKRQSVAFWCNPISGHATLYWYQQILGQGPKLLIQFQNNGVVDDSQLPKDRFSAERLKGVDSTLKIQPAKLEDSAVYLCASSFKGLALHEQFFGPGTRLTVL.

This clonotype was seen only once. V gene TRBV7-9 combines with J gene TRBJ2-1; 8 nucleotides match TRBD1. V lost 2 bases and J lost 2; bases outside the gene matches: 8. The CDR3 is 17 residues long. Germline V CDR1 and CDR2: SEHNR, FQNEAQ (reference sequence). CDR3 loop: CASSLSDRGRTYNEQFF. In DNA form, the CDR3 reads TGTGCCAGCAGCTTAAGCGACAGGGGACGCACCTACAATGAGCAGTTCTTC.

This clonotype was seen a single time. V and J are TRBV7-9 and TRBJ1-1; D not certain. Deletions cut 5 bases from V and 5 bases from J, with 9 bases between. The CDR3 sequence is 12 residues long. In germline, CDR1 is SEHNR, CDR2 FQNEAQ (reference sequence). CDR3 amino acids: CASSPVRTEAFF. DNA for the CDR3: TGTGCCAGCAGCCCTGTGAGGACTGAAGCTTTCTTT. Looking up the rest from reference TRBV7-9 and TRBJ1-1 gives the full variable domain: DTGVSQNPRHKITKRGQNVTFRCDPISEHNRLYWYRQTLGQGPEFLTYFQNEAQLEKSRLLSDRFSAERPKGSFSTLEIQRTEQGDSAMYLCASSPVRTEAFFGQGTRLTVV.

This clonotype has a handful of counts. The chain joins TRBV7-9 to TRBJ2-1, with a possible D match to TRBD1 (6 bases). CDR1 is SEHNR, CDR2 FQNEAQ, per germline (reference sequence). Trimming pared 5 bases from V and 8 bases from J, leaving 10 bases between. This CDR3 contains 12 residues. CDR3 DNA sequence: TGTGCCAGCAGCCGCAAGGGGGATGAGCAGTTCTTC. Translating it yields CASSRKGDEQFF.

This clonotype was observed once. The chain recombines TRBV5-1 with TRBJ2-1; the D is unclear. Between the trimmed V and J ends, which lost 4 bases and 2 bases, there was a span of 13 bases. The germline V gene encodes CDR1 SGHRS and CDR2 YFSETQ. The CDR3 is 15 amino acids. CDR3 DNA sequence: TGCGCCAGCAGCATTATTGGGCTAGCCTACAATGAGCAGTTCTTC. Translation: CASSIIGLAYNEQFF.